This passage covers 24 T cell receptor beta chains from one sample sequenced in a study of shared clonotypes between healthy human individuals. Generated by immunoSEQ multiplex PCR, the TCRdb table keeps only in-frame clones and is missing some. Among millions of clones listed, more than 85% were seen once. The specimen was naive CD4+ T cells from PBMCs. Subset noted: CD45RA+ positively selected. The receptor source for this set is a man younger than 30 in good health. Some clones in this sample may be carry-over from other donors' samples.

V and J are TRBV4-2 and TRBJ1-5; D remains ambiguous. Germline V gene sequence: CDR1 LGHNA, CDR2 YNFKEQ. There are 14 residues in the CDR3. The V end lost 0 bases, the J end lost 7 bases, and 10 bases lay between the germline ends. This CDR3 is CASSQDLKRQPQHF. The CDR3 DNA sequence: TGTGCCAGCAGCCAAGATTTGAAGCGGCAGCCCCAGCATTTT.

CDR3 in DNA: TGCGCCAGCAGCACAGGGACTAGCGTTCCGCAAGAGACCCAGTACTTC. As protein: CASSTGTSVPQETQYF. The chain recombines TRBV5-1 with TRBJ2-5, with TRBD2 matching over 10 bases. CDR1 and CDR2 (germline): SGHRS, YFSETQ. The CDR3 is 16 residues long. J lost 2 bases, V lost 4 bases, and 8 bases had no gene match.

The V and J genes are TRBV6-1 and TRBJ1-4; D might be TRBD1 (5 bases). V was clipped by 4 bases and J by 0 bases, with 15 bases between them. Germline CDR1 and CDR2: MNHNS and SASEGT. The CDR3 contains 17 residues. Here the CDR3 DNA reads TGTGCCAGCAGTGTTAGCCGGGGCTTTGCAACTAATGAAAAACTGTTTTTT. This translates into CASSVSRGFATNEKLFF.

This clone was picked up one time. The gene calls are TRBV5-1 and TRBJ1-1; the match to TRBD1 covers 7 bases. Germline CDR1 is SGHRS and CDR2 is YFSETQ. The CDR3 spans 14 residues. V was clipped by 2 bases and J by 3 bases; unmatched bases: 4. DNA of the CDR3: TGCGCCAGCAGCTTTAGGGGGACAGACACTGAAGCTTTCTTT. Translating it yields CASSFRGTDTEAFF.

CDR3 sequence: CASGRRATRGEQFF. The CDR3 nucleotides are TGTGCCAGCGGTAGGAGGGCTACTAGGGGTGAGCAGTTCTTC. The chain uses TRBV7-3 and TRBJ2-1; possible D gene TRBD2, 6 bases. The germline CDR1 and CDR2 sequences are SGHTA and FQGTGA. Trimming removed 8 bases from V and 9 bases from J, with 20 bases in between. The CDR3 is 14 amino acids.

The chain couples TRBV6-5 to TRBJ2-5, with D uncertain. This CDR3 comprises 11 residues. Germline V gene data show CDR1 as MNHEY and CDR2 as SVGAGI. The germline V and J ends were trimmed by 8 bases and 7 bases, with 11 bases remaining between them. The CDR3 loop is CASATPGTQYF. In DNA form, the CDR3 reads TGTGCCAGCGCCACCCCAGGGACCCAGTACTTC.

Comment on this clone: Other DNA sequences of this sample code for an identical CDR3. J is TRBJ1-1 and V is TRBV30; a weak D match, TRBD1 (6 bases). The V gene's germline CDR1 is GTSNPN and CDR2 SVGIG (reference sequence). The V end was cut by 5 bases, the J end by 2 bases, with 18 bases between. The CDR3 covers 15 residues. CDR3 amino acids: CAWSPGANHNTEAFF. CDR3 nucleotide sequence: TGTGCCTGGTCCCCAGGGGCGAACCATAACACTGAAGCTTTCTTT.

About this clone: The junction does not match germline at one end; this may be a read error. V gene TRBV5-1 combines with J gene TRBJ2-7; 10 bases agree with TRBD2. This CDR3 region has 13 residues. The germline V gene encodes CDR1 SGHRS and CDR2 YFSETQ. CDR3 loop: CASSSQGSGRASF. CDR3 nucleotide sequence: TGCGCCAGCAGCTCTCAGGGGAGCGGGAGGGCCTCCTTC.

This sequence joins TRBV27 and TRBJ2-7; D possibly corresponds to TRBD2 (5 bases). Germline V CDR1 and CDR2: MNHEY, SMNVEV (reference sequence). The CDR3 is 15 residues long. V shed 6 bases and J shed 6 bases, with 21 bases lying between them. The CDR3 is CASRSRALSPSEQYF. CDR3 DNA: TGTGCCAGCAGGTCGAGGGCCTTGAGTCCATCCGAGCAGTACTTC.

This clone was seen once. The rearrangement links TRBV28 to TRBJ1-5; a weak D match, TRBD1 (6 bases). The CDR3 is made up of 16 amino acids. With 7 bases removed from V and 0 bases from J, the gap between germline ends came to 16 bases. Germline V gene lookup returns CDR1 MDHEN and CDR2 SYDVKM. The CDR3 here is CASKGVRGYSNQPQHF. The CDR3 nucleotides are TGTGCCAGCAAAGGTGTTAGGGGGTATAGCAATCAGCCCCAGCATTTT. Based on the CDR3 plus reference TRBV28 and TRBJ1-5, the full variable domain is DVKVTQSSRYLVKRTGEKVFLECVQDMDHENMFWYRQDPGLGLRLIYFSYDVKMKEKGDIPEGYSVSREKKERFSLILESASTNQTSMYLCASKGVRGYSNQPQHFGDGTRLSIL.

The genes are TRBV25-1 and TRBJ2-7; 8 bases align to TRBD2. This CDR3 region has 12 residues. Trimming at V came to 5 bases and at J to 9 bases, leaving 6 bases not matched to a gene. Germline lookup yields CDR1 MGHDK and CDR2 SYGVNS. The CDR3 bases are TGTGCCAGCAGTCGGGCGGGAGGAACGCAGTACTTC. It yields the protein CASSRAGGTQYF.

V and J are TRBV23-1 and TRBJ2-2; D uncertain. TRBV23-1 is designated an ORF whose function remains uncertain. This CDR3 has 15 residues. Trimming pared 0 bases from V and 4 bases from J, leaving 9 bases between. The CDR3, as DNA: TGCGCCAGCAGTCAATCGTCCCAGGTCACCGGGGAGCTGTTTTTT. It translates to CASSQSSQVTGELFF.

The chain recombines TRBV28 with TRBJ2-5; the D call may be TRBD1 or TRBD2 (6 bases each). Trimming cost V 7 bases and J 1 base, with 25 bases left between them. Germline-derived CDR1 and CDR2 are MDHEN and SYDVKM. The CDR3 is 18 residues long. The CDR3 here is CASIRGQGRLVGQETQYF. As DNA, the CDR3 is TGTGCCAGCATTCGGGGGCAGGGGAGGTTGGTGGGCCAAGAGACCCAGTACTTC.

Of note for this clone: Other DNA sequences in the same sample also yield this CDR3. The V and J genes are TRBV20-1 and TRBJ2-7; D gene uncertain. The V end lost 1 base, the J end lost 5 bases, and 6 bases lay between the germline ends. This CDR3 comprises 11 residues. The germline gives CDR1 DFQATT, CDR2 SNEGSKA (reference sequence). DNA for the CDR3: TGCAGTGCTAGAGGGCCCAACGAGCAGTACTTC. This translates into CSARGPNEQYF.

CDR3: CASRKGLQNTEAFF. The CDR3 DNA sequence: TGTGCCAGTAGGAAGGGGCTCCAGAACACTGAAGCTTTCTTT. The J gene is TRBJ1-1, the V gene TRBV19; a weak D match, TRBD1 (5 bases). Germline values: CDR1 LNHDA, CDR2 SQIVND (reference sequence). V lost 6 bases and J 1 base, leaving 12 bases between the germline ends. The CDR3 length is 14 residues.

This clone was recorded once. The CDR3 loop reads CASSPRGGRDTDTQYF. The CDR3 DNA is TGTGCCAGCAGCCCGCGGGGAGGGAGAGACACAGATACGCAGTATTTT. The rearrangement links TRBV11-3 to TRBJ2-3; TRBD2 matches 7 bases. The CDR3 consists of 16 residues. Germline V gene lookup returns CDR1 SGHNT and CDR2 YENEEA. Trimming at V came to 5 bases and at J to 2 bases, leaving 10 bases not matched to a gene.

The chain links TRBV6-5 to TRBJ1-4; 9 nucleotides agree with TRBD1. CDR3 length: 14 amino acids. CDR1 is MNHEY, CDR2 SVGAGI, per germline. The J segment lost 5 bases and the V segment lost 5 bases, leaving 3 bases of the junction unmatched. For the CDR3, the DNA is TGTGCCAGCAGTCCGACAGGGGGGAATGAAAAACTGTTTTTT. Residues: CASSPTGGNEKLFF.

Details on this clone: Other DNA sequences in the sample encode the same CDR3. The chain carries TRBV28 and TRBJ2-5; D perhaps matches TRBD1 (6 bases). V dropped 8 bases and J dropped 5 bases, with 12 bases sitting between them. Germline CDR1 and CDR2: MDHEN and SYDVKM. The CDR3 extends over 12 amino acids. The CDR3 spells CASGRGRETQYF. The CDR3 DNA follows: TGTGCCAGCGGCAGGGGCCGGGAGACCCAGTACTTC.

The chain's CDR3 is CASREEPGSGLFF. DNA of the CDR3: TGTGCCAGCAGGGAGGAACCCGGGTCCGGGCTGTTTTTT. V is TRBV2 and J is TRBJ1-4; D uncertain. The CDR3 has 13 amino acids. The V end lost 6 bases, the J end lost 14 bases, and 19 bases lay between the germline ends. The germline CDR1 and CDR2 sequences are SNHLY and FYNNEI.

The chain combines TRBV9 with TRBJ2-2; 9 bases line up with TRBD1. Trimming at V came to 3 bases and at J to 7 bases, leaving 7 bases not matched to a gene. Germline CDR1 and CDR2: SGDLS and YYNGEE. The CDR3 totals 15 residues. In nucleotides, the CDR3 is TGTGCCAGCAGCGCACAGGGGGCGAGGGTCGGGGAGCTGTTTTTT. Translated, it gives CASSAQGARVGELFF. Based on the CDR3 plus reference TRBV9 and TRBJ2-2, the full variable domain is DSGVTQTPKHLITATGQRVTLRCSPRSGDLSVYWYQQSLDQGLQFLIQYYNGEERAKGNILERFSAQQFPDLHSELNLSSLELGDSALYFCASSAQGARVGELFFGEGSRLTVL.

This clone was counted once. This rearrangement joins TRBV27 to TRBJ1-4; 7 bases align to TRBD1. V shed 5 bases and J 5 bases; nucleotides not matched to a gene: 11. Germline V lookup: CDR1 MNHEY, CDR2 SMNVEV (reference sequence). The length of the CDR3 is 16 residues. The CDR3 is CASSTSGGWSNEKLFF. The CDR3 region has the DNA TGTGCCAGCAGTACCTCAGGGGGTTGGTCAAATGAAAAACTGTTTTTT.

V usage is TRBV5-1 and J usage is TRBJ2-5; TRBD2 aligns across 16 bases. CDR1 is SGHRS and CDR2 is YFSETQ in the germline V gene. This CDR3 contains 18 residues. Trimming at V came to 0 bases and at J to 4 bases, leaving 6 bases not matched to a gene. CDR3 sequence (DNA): TGCGCCAGCAGCTTGGTGGGACTAGCGGGAGGGCCGGTAGAGACCCAGTACTTC. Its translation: CASSLVGLAGGPVETQYF.

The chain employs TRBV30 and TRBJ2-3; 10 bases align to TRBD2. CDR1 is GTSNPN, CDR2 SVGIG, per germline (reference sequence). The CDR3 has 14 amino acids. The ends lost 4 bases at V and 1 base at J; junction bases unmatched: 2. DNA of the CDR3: TGTGCCTGGAACCTAGCGGGAGGCACAGATACGCAGTATTTT. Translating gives CAWNLAGGTDTQYF.

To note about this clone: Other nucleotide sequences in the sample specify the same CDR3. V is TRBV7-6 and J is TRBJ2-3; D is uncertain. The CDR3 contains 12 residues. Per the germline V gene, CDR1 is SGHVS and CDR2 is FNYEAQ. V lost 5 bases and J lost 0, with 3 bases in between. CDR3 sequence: CASSPSTDTQYF. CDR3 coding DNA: TGTGCCAGCAGCCCGAGCACAGATACGCAGTATTTT.